The rows below give T cell receptor beta chains drawn from one sample of a study of T cell changes during pregnancy in multiple sclerosis. Assay: immunoSEQ multiplex PCR; the TCRdb copy retains only in-frame clones and omits some. The repertoire has just over 60,000 clones, around 92% of them found once; the top ten carry less than 3%. Sequenced here: peripheral blood, sampled in the second trimester of pregnancy. All receptors come from a female donor in good health, enrolled as a control in a pregnancy study. Each CDR3 is given with its conserved first and last residue. The order of the fields is J gene, clone size, V gene, D gene, CDR3 protein, CDR3 DNA. The D gene is left open where the match is weak. Size is omitted from some rows. Given values are once, few, many or a class for expanded clones.

j_call: TRBJ2-7; clone_size: NA; v_call: TRBV27; d_call: NA; cdr3_aa: CASSLDGGSSYEQYF; cdr3_nt: TGTGCCAGCAGTTTGGACGGGGGTTCCTCCTACGAGCAGTACTTC
j_call: TRBJ2-7; clone_size: NA; v_call: TRBV6-1; d_call: TRBD1; cdr3_aa: CASSGPGTESYEQYF; cdr3_nt: TGTGCCAGCAGTGGCCCCGGGACAGAATCCTACGAGCAGTACTTC
j_call: TRBJ1-2; clone_size: NA; v_call: TRBV18; d_call: NA; cdr3_aa: CASSPTDEYGYTF; cdr3_nt: TGTGCCAGCTCACCCACAGACGAGTATGGCTACACCTTC
j_call: TRBJ2-1; clone_size: NA; v_call: TRBV27; d_call: TRBD1; cdr3_aa: CASRIQGRYNEQFF; cdr3_nt: TGTGCCAGCCGAATACAGGGGCGCTACAATGAGCAGTTCTTC
j_call: TRBJ2-7; clone_size: NA; v_call: TRBV5-4; d_call: NA; cdr3_aa: CASSLGGASYEQYF; cdr3_nt: TGTGCCAGCAGCTTAGGAGGGGCGTCCTACGAGCAGTACTTC
j_call: TRBJ2-5; clone_size: NA; v_call: TRBV28; d_call: TRBD1; cdr3_aa: CGAAGGAGQETQYF; cdr3_nt: TGTGGGGCGGCAGGGGGCGCGGGCCAAGAGACCCAGTACTTC
j_call: TRBJ1-3; clone_size: NA; v_call: TRBV6-4; d_call: NA; cdr3_aa: CASKRDTWSSGNTIYF; cdr3_nt: TGTGCCAGCAAGCGGGACACATGGAGCTCTGGAAACACCATATATTTT
j_call: TRBJ1-2; clone_size: NA; v_call: TRBV5-6; d_call: TRBD1; cdr3_aa: CASSLDTGGPGYTF; cdr3_nt: TGTGCCAGCAGCTTGGATACAGGGGGCCCTGGCTACACCTTC
j_call: TRBJ2-3; clone_size: NA; v_call: TRBV28; d_call: TRBD2; cdr3_aa: CASRAAGLAGRGDTQYF; cdr3_nt: TGTGCCAGCAGGGCTGCGGGACTAGCGGGGAGGGGAGATACGCAGTATTTT
j_call: TRBJ2-7; clone_size: NA; v_call: TRBV4-3; d_call: TRBD2; cdr3_aa: CASSLEAGVSYEQYF; cdr3_nt: TGCGCCAGCAGCCTAGAAGCGGGAGTATCCTACGAGCAGTACTTC
j_call: TRBJ2-3; clone_size: NA; v_call: TRBV4-3; d_call: TRBD2; cdr3_aa: CASSQVREGRDTQYF; cdr3_nt: TGCGCCAGCAGCCAAGTTAGGGAGGGCCGGGATACGCAGTATTTT
j_call: TRBJ1-2; clone_size: NA; v_call: TRBV5-1; d_call: TRBD1; cdr3_aa: CASSFSQGTVDGYTF; cdr3_nt: TGCGCCAGCAGCTTCTCCCAAGGGACAGTAGATGGCTACACCTTC
j_call: TRBJ2-7; clone_size: NA; v_call: TRBV4-2; d_call: NA; cdr3_aa: CASSQDWPSQELVPSYEQYF; cdr3_nt: TGTGCCAGCAGCCAAGATTGGCCCAGCCAAGAACTAGTTCCGTCCTACGAGCAGTACTTC
j_call: TRBJ2-1; clone_size: NA; v_call: TRBV5-1; d_call: TRBD2; cdr3_aa: CASSRAPGRDNEQFF; cdr3_nt: TGCGCCAGCAGTCGGGCCCCGGGGAGGGATAATGAGCAGTTCTTC
j_call: TRBJ2-4; clone_size: NA; v_call: TRBV4-3; d_call: NA; cdr3_aa: CASSQRAVGGKNIQYF; cdr3_nt: TGCGCCAGCAGCCAAAGGGCGGTGGGGGGCAAAAACATTCAGTACTTC
j_call: TRBJ2-7; clone_size: NA; v_call: TRBV7-2; d_call: TRBD1; cdr3_aa: CASSSTGRVYEQYF; cdr3_nt: TGTGCCAGCAGCTCGACAGGGCGGGTCTACGAGCAGTACTTC
j_call: TRBJ2-6; clone_size: NA; v_call: TRBV11-2; d_call: NA; cdr3_aa: CASSLARGGANVLTF; cdr3_nt: TGTGCCAGCAGCTTGGCGAGGGGGGGGGCCAACGTCCTGACTTTC
j_call: TRBJ2-1; clone_size: NA; v_call: TRBV2; d_call: NA; cdr3_aa: CASIAESSYNEQFF; cdr3_nt: TGTGCCAGTATAGCGGAGAGCTCCTACAATGAGCAGTTCTTC
j_call: TRBJ1-2; clone_size: NA; v_call: TRBV7-2; d_call: NA; cdr3_aa: CASSLGRDYGYTF; cdr3_nt: TGTGCCAGCAGCTTAGGCAGGGACTATGGCTACACCTTC
j_call: TRBJ1-5; clone_size: NA; v_call: TRBV6-6; d_call: NA; cdr3_aa: CASTNEVLQPQHF; cdr3_nt: TGTGCCAGCACCAACGAGGTTCTTCAGCCCCAGCATTTT
j_call: TRBJ2-1; clone_size: NA; v_call: TRBV7-3; d_call: TRBD2; cdr3_aa: CASSNPGLAGDGNEQFF; cdr3_nt: TGTGCCAGCAGCAATCCGGGACTAGCGGGAGACGGTAATGAGCAGTTCTTC
j_call: TRBJ2-1; clone_size: NA; v_call: TRBV19; d_call: TRBD2; cdr3_aa: CASSIWGTSGSYNEQFF; cdr3_nt: TGTGCCAGTAGTATTTGGGGGACTAGCGGGAGTTACAATGAGCAGTTCTTC
j_call: TRBJ1-1; clone_size: NA; v_call: TRBV7-9; d_call: NA; cdr3_aa: CASNLRQLNTEAFF; cdr3_nt: TGTGCCAGCAACCTCAGGCAACTGAACACTGAAGCTTTCTTT
j_call: TRBJ2-1; clone_size: NA; v_call: TRBV19; d_call: NA; cdr3_aa: CASKKRMDTGPRGNNEQFF; cdr3_nt: TGTGCCAGTAAAAAAAGGATGGATACCGGCCCCCGGGGAAACAATGAGCAGTTCTTC
j_call: TRBJ1-1; clone_size: NA; v_call: TRBV2; d_call: NA; cdr3_aa: CASSDLGHLNTEAFF; cdr3_nt: TGTGCCAGCAGTGACCTGGGACACCTGAACACTGAAGCTTTCTTT
j_call: TRBJ2-5; clone_size: NA; v_call: TRBV7-3; d_call: TRBD2; cdr3_aa: CASSVGLVEEETQYF; cdr3_nt: TGTGCCAGCAGCGTGGGACTAGTCGAGGAAGAGACCCAGTACTTC
j_call: TRBJ2-1; clone_size: NA; v_call: TRBV4-1; d_call: NA; cdr3_aa: CASSPIGRGGVNEQFF; cdr3_nt: TGCGCCAGCAGCCCCATCGGGCGGGGTGGGGTAAATGAGCAGTTCTTC
j_call: TRBJ1-2; clone_size: NA; v_call: TRBV2; d_call: NA; cdr3_aa: CASSSLWTLHTF; cdr3_nt: TGTGCCAGCAGTAGCTTATGGACACTGCACACCTTC
j_call: TRBJ1-1; clone_size: few; v_call: TRBV7-9; d_call: TRBD1; cdr3_aa: CASSLGQAVAEAFF; cdr3_nt: TGTGCCAGCAGCTTGGGACAGGCAGTTGCTGAAGCTTTCTTT
j_call: TRBJ1-1; clone_size: NA; v_call: TRBV7-8; d_call: TRBD1; cdr3_aa: CASSPDRGISAFF; cdr3_nt: TGTGCCAGCAGCCCGGACAGGGGGATTAGCGCTTTCTTT
j_call: TRBJ2-2; clone_size: NA; v_call: TRBV5-1; d_call: NA; cdr3_aa: CASSLLGRSGELFF; cdr3_nt: TGCGCCAGCAGTCTGCTAGGGAGGTCCGGGGAGCTGTTTTTT
j_call: TRBJ2-3; clone_size: NA; v_call: TRBV6-4; d_call: TRBD2; cdr3_aa: CASGPVAGGRATQYF; cdr3_nt: TGTGCCAGCGGACCCGTAGCGGGGGGGCGGGCTACGCAGTATTTT
j_call: TRBJ2-2; clone_size: NA; v_call: TRBV7-9; d_call: NA; cdr3_aa: CASSIGTLNTGELFF; cdr3_nt: TGTGCCAGCAGCATCGGGACACTGAACACCGGGGAGCTGTTTTTT
j_call: TRBJ1-6; clone_size: once; v_call: TRBV10-2; d_call: TRBD1; cdr3_aa: CASTTGDNSPLHF; cdr3_nt: TGCGCCAGCACTACAGGGGATAATTCACCCCTCCACTTT
j_call: TRBJ2-5; clone_size: NA; v_call: TRBV4-1; d_call: TRBD1; cdr3_aa: CASSPRTGGETQYF; cdr3_nt: TGCGCCAGCAGCCCCAGGACAGGGGGAGAGACCCAGTACTTC
j_call: TRBJ2-7; clone_size: NA; v_call: TRBV21-1; d_call: NA; cdr3_aa: CASSKERASYEQYF; cdr3_nt: TGTGCCAGCAGCAAAGAGAGGGCTTCCTACGAGCAGTACTTC
j_call: TRBJ2-7; clone_size: NA; v_call: TRBV28; d_call: TRBD1; cdr3_aa: CASSNTGGRYEQYF; cdr3_nt: TGTGCCAGCAGTAACACAGGGGGAAGGTACGAGCAGTACTTC
j_call: TRBJ1-1; clone_size: NA; v_call: TRBV7-8; d_call: NA; cdr3_aa: CASSRQWGGRMNTEAFF; cdr3_nt: TGTGCCAGCAGCCGACAGTGGGGGGGCAGGATGAACACTGAAGCTTTCTTT
j_call: TRBJ2-3; clone_size: NA; v_call: TRBV7-2; d_call: NA; cdr3_aa: CASSRGVDFRTDTQYF; cdr3_nt: TGTGCCAGCAGCCGCGGTGTGGACTTTCGCACAGATACGCAGTATTTT
j_call: TRBJ1-2; clone_size: NA; v_call: TRBV18; d_call: TRBD1; cdr3_aa: CASSRGQGSGYTF; cdr3_nt: TGTGCCAGCTCCCGCGGACAGGGGTCGGGCTACACCTTC
j_call: TRBJ2-3; clone_size: NA; v_call: TRBV27; d_call: TRBD1; cdr3_aa: CASTGGGQGAGTQYF; cdr3_nt: TGTGCCAGCACCGGCGGGGGACAGGGGGCTGGTACGCAGTATTTT
j_call: TRBJ2-2; clone_size: NA; v_call: TRBV19; d_call: NA; cdr3_aa: CASSIPGETGELFF; cdr3_nt: TGTGCCAGTAGTATCCCAGGGGAAACCGGGGAGCTGTTTTTT